This TCR beta chain was obtained from a study of T cells after yellow fever vaccination. Overall study findings and caveats: Weaker overall was a secondary response that nonetheless peaked faster, on day 5 versus 15.

This clonotype was picked up a small number of times. Its antigen is unidentified. Looked up from germline, CDR1 is SGHAT and CDR2 is FQDESV (reference sequence). V shed 3 bases and J 2 bases; nucleotides not matched to a gene: 9. The CDR3 is 19 residues long. The authors made TCR cDNA by 5'RACE template switching, adding a universal primer site and UMIs. TCRdb re-called the 5' RACE reads with MiXCR, one entry per CDR3 protein. The profile covers some 300,000 distinct CDR3 sequences, with about 7.8% appearing a single time and roughly 15% taken by the ten largest. The starting material was PBMCs, obtained more than 40 days after the first yellow fever vaccination. This clonotype was obtained from a man aged 18 to 30 who received the YFV17D yellow fever vaccine. The chain couples TRBV11-1 to TRBJ2-1, with 14 bases that match TRBD2. CDR3 sequence reads: CASSFSRTSGGPTYNEQFF. DNA for the CDR3: TGTGCCAGCAGCTTCTCCAGGACTAGCGGGGGGCCGACCTACAATGAGCAGTTCTTC.